Each of the 22 T cell receptor beta chains below was sequenced from the same sample in a study of neurological immune-mediated disorders. One entry per CDR3 protein results from TCRdb running MiXCR on the 5' RACE reads. The table includes about 33,000 distinct CDR3 sequences, approximately 1.4% detected once. Sequences were obtained from PBMCs. These receptor sequences come from a woman aged 30 to 39 with multiple sclerosis.

This clonotype has ten or more counts. The junction does not match germline at one end; this may be a read error. The chain has TRBV6-2 or TRBV6-3 and TRBJ1-4; D ambiguous. The germline CDR1 and CDR2 sequences are MNHEY and SVGEGT. This CDR3 has 12 residues. CDR3 bases: TGTGCCAGCAGCTACTGGAATGAAAAACTGTTTTTT. The encoded protein is CASSYWNEKLFF.

This clonotype has a count of ten or more. The chain carries TRBV7-2 and TRBJ2-1; 11 nucleotides match TRBD2. V lost 3 bases to trimming and J lost 4 bases; unmatched junction nucleotides: 2. CDR3 length equals 15 residues. The germline CDR1 and CDR2 sequences are SGHTA and FQGNSA. The CDR3 spells CASSFSGGAYNEQFF. As DNA, the CDR3 is TGTGCCAGCAGCTTTAGCGGGGGGGCTTACAATGAGCAGTTCTTC. The entire variable domain, with the rest obtained from reference TRBV7-2 and TRBJ2-1, is as follows: GAGVSQSPSNKVTEKGKDVELRCDPISGHTALYWYRQSLGQGLEFLIYFQGNSAPDKSGLPSDRFSAERTGGSVSTLTIQRTQQEDSAVYLCASSFSGGAYNEQFFGPGTRLTVL.

This clonotype has ten or more counts. The chain is built from TRBV4-3 and TRBJ1-4; D gene uncertain. Germline V lookup: CDR1 LGHNA, CDR2 YSLEER. Trimming cost V 1 base and J 8 bases, with 8 bases left between them. The CDR3 covers 13 residues. The CDR3 DNA reads as TGCGCCAGCAGCCAAGTCCGCGGGGAAAAACTGTTTTTT. As protein: CASSQVRGEKLFF.

Many counts were recorded for this clonotype. This sequence joins TRBV10-3 and TRBJ1-1; no reliable D call. In germline, CDR1 is ENHRY, CDR2 SYGVKD. The ends were cut back, 5 bases at V and 1 base at J, with 5 bases in the middle. This CDR3 region has 12 residues. The CDR3 region has the DNA TGTGCCATCAGTACCGGGAACACTGAAGCTTTCTTT. Its protein is CAISTGNTEAFF.

V usage is TRBV4-3 and J usage is TRBJ1-2, with TRBD1 matching 8 bases. Germline assignment: CDR1 LGHNA and CDR2 YSLEER. The CDR3 has 13 residues. Unmatched junction bases numbered 5, after V lost 3 bases and J lost 8 bases. For the CDR3, the DNA is TGCGCCAGCAGCCAGGACAGGGTAGGCGGCTACACCTTC. It codes for CASSQDRVGGYTF.

This clonotype rates as medium-sized. The chain employs TRBV6-4 and TRBJ2-3, with 11 nucleotides matching TRBD2. CDR3 size: 15 residues. Per the germline V gene, CDR1 is MRHNA and CDR2 is SNTAGT. Germline trimming cut 0 bases from V and 4 bases from J; bases unmatched to any gene: 0. CDR3 sequence (DNA): TGTGCCAGCAGTGACTCTAGCGGGGGGGCAGATACGCAGTATTTT. Its translation is CASSDSSGGADTQYF.

This clonotype was counted at least ten times. The V and J genes are TRBV29-1 and TRBJ1-1, with D possibly matching TRBD1 (6 bases). V was cut by 3 bases and J by 11 bases, with 16 bases left in between. There are 12 residues in the CDR3. Germline assignment: CDR1 SQVTM and CDR2 ANQGSEA. DNA of the CDR3: TGCAGCGTTGATTGGCAGGGGAAAGGTGCTTTCTTT. This gives the protein CSVDWQGKGAFF. The whole variable domain, filled in from reference TRBV29-1 and TRBJ1-1, reads SAVISQKPSRDICQRGTSLTIQCQVDSQVTMMFWYRQQPGQSLTLIATANQGSEATYESGFVIDKFPISRPNLTFSTLTVSNMSPEDSSIYLCSVDWQGKGAFFGQGTRLTVV.

This clonotype has a count of ten or more. The chain has TRBV10-3 and TRBJ2-7, with 7 positions matching TRBD1. The CDR3 consists of 12 residues. The V gene end was trimmed by 7 bases and the J gene end by 6 bases; junction bases not matched to a gene: 6. Germline V lookup: CDR1 ENHRY, CDR2 SYGVKD. As DNA, the CDR3 is TGTGCCATCAATCAGGGGGAACCCGAGCAGTACTTC. Its protein is CAINQGEPEQYF.

At least ten counts were recorded for this clonotype. The junction departs from the called germline gene at one end, perhaps through a read error. The chain has TRBV20-1 and TRBJ1-5; D is undetermined. Germline-derived CDR1 and CDR2 are DFQATT and SNEGSKA (reference sequence). CDR3 length: 12 residues. The DNA of the CDR3 is TGCAGTGCTGGAGATGCGAATCAGCCCCAGCATTTT. Translated: CSAGDANQPQHF.

This clonotype occurred many times. The rearrangement uses TRBV11-3 and TRBJ2-3; unclear D gene. V dropped 2 bases and J dropped 3 bases, with 6 bases sitting between them. The CDR3 is 13 amino acids. The germline CDR1 and CDR2 sequences are SGHNT and YENEEA. CDR3 protein: CASSLTQTDTQYF. As DNA, the CDR3 is TGTGCCAGCAGCTTAACTCAGACAGATACGCAGTATTTT.

This clonotype was seen at least ten times. The chain joins TRBV29-1 to TRBJ2-1, with 8 nucleotides matching TRBD2. Trimming removed 3 bases from V and 10 bases from J; junction bases left unmatched: 8. Germline CDR1 SQVTM, CDR2 ANQGSEA. The CDR3 runs to 13 residues. In nucleotides, the CDR3 is TGCAGCGTTGACGACGGGGGGGCCCGGGAGCAGTTCTTC. Its protein is CSVDDGGAREQFF.

This clonotype was detected ten times or more. V usage is TRBV5-1 and J usage is TRBJ1-2, with TRBD1 as a possible D gene (5 bases). This CDR3 spans 15 amino acids. Trimming pared 4 bases from V and 7 bases from J, leaving 20 bases between. CDR1 SGHRS and CDR2 YFSETQ come from the germline V gene. CDR3 DNA sequence: TGCGCCAGCAGCGGCCAGGGAGACGTTGGAGTTGGCTACACCTTC. Translated: CASSGQGDVGVGYTF.

This clonotype was seen only a few times. A read error may produce the germline difference seen at one junction end. The gene calls are TRBV5-1 and TRBJ1-1; tentative D call: TRBD1 (5 bases). The CDR3 is 12 amino acids. Germline CDR1 and CDR2: SGHRS and YFSETQ. In nucleotides, the CDR3 is TGCGACAGCAGAAGGGACAACACTGAAGCTTTCTTT. It yields the protein CDSRRDNTEAFF.

At least ten counts were recorded for this clonotype. The rearrangement uses TRBV4-1 and TRBJ2-1; possible D gene TRBD1, 5 bases. Trimming pared 0 bases from V and 4 bases from J, leaving 10 bases between. Germline V gene data show CDR1 as MGHRA and CDR2 as YSYEKL. The CDR3 runs to 15 residues. The CDR3 region has the DNA TGCGCCAGCAGCCAAGACAGGACAAATTACAATGAGCAGTTCTTC. Translation: CASSQDRTNYNEQFF.

This clonotype was seen many times. The chain recombines TRBV5-1 with TRBJ1-1; 7 nucleotides line up with TRBD1. Per the germline V gene, CDR1 is SGHRS and CDR2 is YFSETQ. The trim removed 4 bases at V and 1 base at J, leaving 7 bases unmatched. The CDR3 runs to 15 residues. The DNA for the CDR3 is TGCGCCAGCAGCCTCTCCCCAGGGGGGAACACTGAAGCTTTCTTT. It specifies CASSLSPGGNTEAFF.

This clonotype appeared many times. This chain links TRBV5-1 with TRBJ2-2; TRBD1 matches at 7 bases. Per the germline V gene, CDR1 is SGHRS and CDR2 is YFSETQ. V trimming: 4 bases; J trimming: 4 bases; junction bases outside the gene matches: 10. CDR3 length: 16 amino acids. CDR3 amino acids: CASSARRQGPTGELFF. DNA of the CDR3: TGCGCCAGCAGCGCCCGTCGACAGGGCCCCACCGGGGAGCTGTTTTTT.

This clonotype was seen at least ten times. This chain links TRBV20-1 with TRBJ2-7; 12 positions agree with TRBD2. Germline V gene data show CDR1 as DFQATT and CDR2 as SNEGSKA (reference sequence). This CDR3 has 15 amino acids. V dropped 2 bases and J dropped 6; count of bases not matched to a gene: 8. CDR3 amino acids: CSARLLAGGLGEQYF. In DNA form, the CDR3 reads TGCAGTGCTAGATTGCTAGCGGGGGGGTTAGGCGAGCAGTACTTC.

This clonotype was counted ten times or more. V and J are TRBV20-1 and TRBJ1-5; D is uncertain. The CDR3 extends over 12 amino acids. The V and J ends lost 7 bases and 3 bases respectively, with 10 bases between them. In germline, CDR1 is DFQATT, CDR2 SNEGSKA (reference sequence). The CDR3 sequence is CSVRKSNQPQHF. The CDR3 DNA follows: TGCAGTGTTCGGAAATCCAATCAGCCCCAGCATTTT.

In this sample, this clonotype turned up many times. The CDR3 sequence: CSARDPGQGNSLNTEAFF. Here the CDR3 DNA reads TGCAGTGCTAGAGATCCCGGACAGGGGAATTCACTGAACACTGAAGCTTTCTTT. V gene TRBV20-1 combines with J gene TRBJ1-1, with 9 bases matching TRBD1. The V gene end was trimmed by 0 bases and the J gene end by 0 bases; junction bases not matched to a gene: 11. This CDR3 contains 18 residues. Germline CDR1 reads DFQATT; CDR2 reads SNEGSKA (reference sequence).

This clonotype was seen ten or more times. This chain uses TRBV7-2 with TRBJ2-1; unclear D gene. Germline lookup yields CDR1 SGHTA and CDR2 FQGNSA. V was shortened by 5 bases and J by 4 bases, with 6 bases between the two germline ends. CDR3 size: 12 residues. CDR3 in DNA: TGTGCCAGCAGCCTAACTTACAATGAGCAGTTCTTC. Translation: CASSLTYNEQFF. Looking up the rest from reference TRBV7-2 and TRBJ2-1 gives the full variable domain: GAGVSQSPSNKVTEKGKDVELRCDPISGHTALYWYRQSLGQGLEFLIYFQGNSAPDKSGLPSDRFSAERTGGSVSTLTIQRTQQEDSAVYLCASSLTYNEQFFGPGTRLTVL.

This clonotype was recorded at least ten times. The V and J genes are TRBV7-9 and TRBJ2-2; no firm D call. This CDR3 has 16 amino acids. V lost 0 bases and J lost 3, with 11 bases in between. Germline assignment: CDR1 SEHNR and CDR2 FQNEAQ (reference sequence). CDR3 in DNA: TGTGCCAGCAGCTTAGCTGCCGGCTTCTACACCGGGGAGCTGTTTTTT. It translates to CASSLAAGFYTGELFF.

This clonotype was counted many times. V and J are TRBV7-2 and TRBJ1-2, with a tentative D call TRBD1 (5 bases). The germline CDR1 and CDR2 sequences are SGHTA and FQGNSA. The germline V and J ends were trimmed by 1 base and 4 bases, with 16 bases remaining between them. The CDR3 spans 16 residues. CDR3 DNA sequence: TGTGCCAGCAGCTTAGGGGGTTCAGGGAAAGTCTATGGCTACACCTTC. Protein: CASSLGGSGKVYGYTF.